One and the same sample provided the 31 T cell receptor beta chains below, sequenced in a study of Graves' ophthalmopathy and Graves' hyperthyroidism. RNA transcripts were the template, and TCR beta CDR3 regions were amplified from them. Second-round multiplex PCR came after a first-round RT-PCR that employed HTBI primers. TCRdb reanalysed the multiplex PCR reads using MiXCR and keeps one entry per CDR3 protein. The sample includes 1 million to 1.3 million distinct CDR3 sequences, approximately 35% of them seen just once. Sequencing was performed on peripheral blood or thyroid tissue (not recorded which). These receptors all stem from an adult man with Graves' hyperthyroidism.

This clonotype was found many times. The CDR3, as DNA: TGCAGTGCTGTACAGGGGACTAATGAAAAACTGTTTTTT. It encodes CSAVQGTNEKLFF. V is TRBV20-1 and J is TRBJ1-4; 7 bases align to TRBD1. Trimming took 5 bases from V and 2 from J; bases not matched to a gene: 2. Germline V gene data show CDR1 as DFQATT and CDR2 as SNEGSKA (reference sequence). The CDR3 spans 13 residues.

This clonotype appeared a few times. The rearrangement joins TRBV9 to TRBJ1-1, with 7 bases that match TRBD1. The germline CDR1 and CDR2 sequences are SGDLS and YYNGEE. The CDR3 loop spans 14 amino acids. V lost 4 bases and J lost 4; bases outside the gene matches: 7. The chain's CDR3 is CASSSTGASTEAFF. DNA of the CDR3: TGTGCCAGCAGCTCCACAGGGGCTAGCACTGAAGCTTTCTTT.

This chain links TRBV7-3 with TRBJ2-7; the D gene is possibly TRBD1 (5 bases). Trimming took off 6 bases at V and 2 bases at J, with 14 bases between the two ends. Germline CDR1 and CDR2: SGHTA and FQGTGA. The CDR3 is 14 amino acids. CDR3 in DNA: TGTGCCAGCAGAGCTAGTTCGACAGCCTACGAGCAGTACTTC. Its translation: CASRASSTAYEQYF.

This clonotype was seen ten or more times. CDR3 protein: CASSIPGGETQYF. DNA for the CDR3: TGTGCCAGTAGTATTCCGGGAGGAGAGACCCAGTACTTC. The chain couples TRBV19 to TRBJ2-5; 7 bases are shared with TRBD2. After removal of 3 bases from V and 4 bases from J, the junction contained 2 bases not matched to a gene. The CDR3 length is 13 residues. The germline CDR1 and CDR2 sequences are LNHDA and SQIVND (reference sequence).

In the case of this clonotype: A much more abundant neighbour one base away suggests this may be a read error. The J gene is TRBJ1-6, the V gene TRBV10-3; D is possibly TRBD1 (5 bases). V lost 5 bases to trimming and J lost 7 bases, with 15 bases between them. Germline CDR1 ENHRY, CDR2 SYGVKD. The CDR3 runs to 15 residues. CDR3 amino acids: CAISYAGTGNSPLHF. DNA of the CDR3: TGTGCCATCAGTTACGCCGGGACGGGCAATTCACCCCTCCACTTT.

V and J are TRBV30 and TRBJ1-2; D might be TRBD1 (5 bases). Germline lookup yields CDR1 GTSNPN and CDR2 SVGIG (reference sequence). Trimming left V 8 bases short and J 6 bases short, with 10 bases between. The CDR3 sequence is 10 residues long. CDR3 DNA: TGTGCCAGCACAGGAGATGGCTACACCTTC. This encodes CASTGDGYTF.

This clonotype was observed a handful of times. The rearrangement joins TRBV12-3 or TRBV12-4 to TRBJ2-5; 7 bases align to TRBD1. This CDR3 comprises 14 residues. V shed 6 bases and J 9 bases; nucleotides not matched to a gene: 13. CDR3 in DNA: TGTGCCAGCAGCCCCAGCCGGGACAGTCTGTCCCAGTACTTC. Protein: CASSPSRDSLSQYF.

This CDR3 is CSGSGQRSSGANVLTF. CDR3 nucleotide sequence: TGCAGCGGCTCCGGCCAGCGTAGCTCTGGGGCCAACGTCCTGACTTTC. V usage is TRBV29-1 and J usage is TRBJ2-6; no clear D. This CDR3 has 16 residues. V lost 7 bases and J lost 0, with 16 bases in between. The germline CDR1 and CDR2 sequences are SQVTM and ANQGSEA.

This clonotype was seen at least ten times. The V call is TRBV19, the J call TRBJ2-2; D unresolved. CDR1 LNHDA and CDR2 SQIVND come from the germline V gene (reference sequence). This CDR3 has 14 residues. The ends were cut back, 8 bases at V and 5 bases at J, with 15 bases in the middle. The CDR3 region is CASSPTQRTGELFF. DNA for the CDR3: TGTGCCAGTTCCCCAACGCAGAGGACCGGGGAGCTGTTTTTT.

This clonotype has a handful of counts. The CDR3 loop is CSAAPRAGYEQYF. In DNA, the CDR3 is TGCAGTGCAGCCCCCCGGGCGGGGTACGAGCAGTACTTC. This chain uses TRBV20-1 with TRBJ2-7, with TRBD2 as a possible D gene (6 bases). Deletions cut 6 bases from V and 4 bases from J, with 16 bases between. The CDR3 totals 13 residues. Per the germline V gene, CDR1 is DFQATT and CDR2 is SNEGSKA (reference sequence).

As to this clonotype: A much bigger clone sits one base away, suggesting this may be a read error. The chain is built from TRBV7-9 and TRBJ2-5; D is unresolved. The assigned J gene may be wrong: the sequence end matches TRBJ2-7 better. Germline V CDR1 and CDR2: SEHNR, FQNEAQ (reference sequence). The CDR3 length is 13 residues. The CDR3 region has the DNA TGTGCCAGCAGACGCGACACAGAGGTCGAGCAGTACTTC. Protein product: CASRRDTEVEQYF.

With respect to this clonotype: This CDR3 fails to terminate in the conserved phenylalanine or tryptophan, so it likely reflects a read error. The DNA is omitted, as the CDR3 cannot be located on it reliably, and the CDR3 follows TCRdb's listing. The V gene is TRBV10-3, the J gene TRBJ2-4; the table's D call of TRBD1 was not tested on the DNA. The germline V gene encodes CDR1 ENHRY and CDR2 SYGVKD. The CDR3 is 9 residues long, counting both termini. CDR3 region: CAISDTGTG.

This clonotype occurred many times. This chain uses TRBV7-9 with TRBJ1-1, with a possible D match to TRBD1 (6 bases). CDR1 SEHNR and CDR2 FQNEAQ come from the germline V gene (reference sequence). V was cut by 5 bases and J by 9 bases, with 22 bases left in between. The CDR3 is 15 residues long. The CDR3 bases are TGTGCCAGCAGCGCCGCGGGGCAACAGGGAGACCAAGCTTTCTTT. The encoded protein is CASSAAGQQGDQAFF.

This clonotype was seen many times. The chain links TRBV19 to TRBJ1-1; TRBD1 matches 9 bases. CDR1 is LNHDA and CDR2 is SQIVND in the germline V gene (reference sequence). The CDR3 is 16 amino acids. With V trimmed by 4 bases and J by 5 bases, 11 bases remained unmatched. DNA of the CDR3: TGTGCCAGTAGTACACCCGGACAGGGGTGGGTTACTGAAGCTTTCTTT. Protein: CASSTPGQGWVTEAFF.

Comments on this clonotype: One end of the junction does not line up with germline, which may come from a read error. V usage is TRBV10-3 and J usage is TRBJ2-7, with 7 bases that match TRBD2. Germline CDR1 is ENHRY and CDR2 is SYGVKD. The CDR3 runs to 15 residues. DNA of the CDR3: TGTGCCAGCAGTGACAGCGGGGCACAGTCCTACGAGCAGTACTTC. Its protein product is CASSDSGAQSYEQYF.

This clonotype has a count of ten or more. CDR3 sequence reads: CASSISVNSPLHF. CDR3 nucleotides: TGTGCCAGTAGTATTTCGGTTAATTCACCCCTCCACTTT. The gene calls are TRBV19 and TRBJ1-6; D is uncertain. The V end lost 3 bases, the J end lost 6 bases, and 6 bases lay between the germline ends. This CDR3 contains 13 residues. Germline assignment: CDR1 LNHDA and CDR2 SQIVND (reference sequence).

Ten or more counts support this clonotype. The rearrangement joins TRBV5-1 to TRBJ1-3; 8 bases align to TRBD1. Germline CDR1 SGHRS, CDR2 YFSETQ. V was pared by 3 bases and J by 0 bases, with 2 bases of the junction left unmatched. This CDR3 is built from 15 residues. In DNA form, the CDR3 reads TGCGCCAGCAGCTCCAGGGGGCACTCTGGAAACACCATATATTTT. It yields the protein CASSSRGHSGNTIYF.

This clonotype was seen at least ten times. CDR3 in DNA: TGTGCCAGCAGTGAAGGGGAGCAGTACTTC. It translates to CASSEGEQYF. This chain links TRBV2 with TRBJ2-7; D not certain. This CDR3 spans 10 amino acids. Germline lookup yields CDR1 SNHLY and CDR2 FYNNEI. With 1 base removed from V and 7 bases from J, the gap between germline ends came to 2 bases.

The CDR3 DNA is TGTGCCAGCAGCTTAGTTATTGACAGCCCGGTGGAGACCCAGTACTTC. The encoded protein is CASSLVIDSPVETQYF. This sequence joins TRBV7-2 and TRBJ2-5, with D perhaps TRBD1 (5 bases). Germline CDR1 and CDR2: SGHTA and FQGNSA. This CDR3 has 16 amino acids. The ends were cut back, 1 base at V and 5 bases at J, with 17 bases in the middle.

There are a few counts of this clonotype. The chain carries TRBV5-4 and TRBJ2-5; 12 bases fit TRBD2. The V gene's germline CDR1 is SGHNT and CDR2 YYREEE (reference sequence). V was clipped by 2 bases and J by 4 bases; unmatched bases: 9. The length of the CDR3 is 17 residues. The CDR3 sequence: CASSFPSGLAGSETQYF. The CDR3 bases are TGTGCCAGCAGCTTCCCTTCGGGACTAGCGGGTTCAGAGACCCAGTACTTC. Full variable domain (rest looked up from reference TRBV5-4 and TRBJ2-5): ETGVTQSPTHLIKTRGQQVTLRCSSQSGHNTVSWYQQALGQGPQFIFQYYREEENGRGNFPPRFSGLQFPNYSSELNVNALELDDSALYLCASSFPSGLAGSETQYFGPGTRLLVL.

The chain couples TRBV7-9 to TRBJ2-7, with D unresolved. V gave up 2 bases and J gave up 9 bases, with 14 bases separating them. CDR3 length: 13 residues. Germline loops: CDR1 SEHNR, CDR2 FQNEAQ (reference sequence). The CDR3 region has the DNA TGTGCCAGCAGCTTATCCCACGGAGATACGCAGTACTTC. Protein sequence: CASSLSHGDTQYF.

This clonotype was observed a few times. The chain employs TRBV28 and TRBJ1-5; 7 nucleotides match TRBD1. Per germline, CDR1 MDHEN and CDR2 SYDVKM. The trim removed 3 bases at V and 2 bases at J, leaving 10 bases unmatched. The CDR3 covers 17 residues. CDR3 bases: TGTGCCAGCAGTTTCCCCGCCCGACAGGGAGGCAATCAGCCCCAGCATTTT. It translates to CASSFPARQGGNQPQHF.

Remarks on this clonotype: A clone one base away is much larger, so this may be a read error. The chain employs TRBV5-6 and TRBJ1-5; D is possibly TRBD1 (6 bases). Trimming removed 2 bases from V and 4 bases from J, with 10 bases in between. This CDR3 has 14 residues. CDR1 SGHDT and CDR2 YYEEEE come from the germline V gene. CDR3 in DNA: TGTGCCAGCAGCTTTGAACAGGGAAATCAGCCCCAGCATTTT. It codes for CASSFEQGNQPQHF.

The chain is built from TRBV5-6 and TRBJ2-5, with a tentative D call TRBD2 (5 bases). The CDR3 is 14 residues long. Germline CDR1 and CDR2: SGHDT and YYEEEE. Trimming removed 2 bases from V and 0 bases from J, with 8 bases in between. CDR3 sequence (DNA): TGTGCCAGCAGCTTCGGGGTCAACCAAGAGACCCAGTACTTC. It is translated as CASSFGVNQETQYF. The variable domain in full, with the rest retrieved from reference TRBV5-6 and TRBJ2-5, is DAGVTQSPTHLIKTRGQQVTLRCSPKSGHDTVSWYQQALGQGPQFIFQYYEEEERQRGNFPDRFSGHQFPNYSSELNVNALLLGDSALYLCASSFGVNQETQYFGPGTRLLVL.

The chain couples TRBV7-3 to TRBJ1-4, with D perhaps matching TRBD1 (6 bases). Trimming cost V 3 bases and J 8 bases, with 16 bases left between them. This CDR3 has 15 residues. CDR1 and CDR2 from the germline V gene are SGHTA and FQGTGA. The CDR3, as DNA: TGTGCCAGCAGCTTCGGGGCAGGGGAACGGGAAAAACTGTTTTTT. Protein sequence: CASSFGAGEREKLFF.

The CDR3 reads CASSLVQGLGTQYF. The CDR3 DNA is TGTGCCAGCAGCTTAGTTCAGGGGCTGGGGACCCAGTACTTC. The chain carries TRBV7-9 and TRBJ2-5, with a tentative D call TRBD1 (6 bases). V lost 1 base to trimming and J lost 7 bases, with 13 bases between them. The CDR3 totals 14 residues. Germline V gene lookup returns CDR1 SEHNR and CDR2 FQNEAQ (reference sequence).

This clonotype showed up many times. The chain joins TRBV2 to TRBJ1-5; D may be TRBD1 (6 bases). There are 15 residues in the CDR3. Germline V lookup: CDR1 SNHLY, CDR2 FYNNEI. V was clipped by 8 bases and J by 4 bases, with 18 bases between them. The DNA for the CDR3 is TGTGCCAGCTACATGGGGCAGGGGAAGAATCAGCCCCAGCATTTT. This encodes CASYMGQGKNQPQHF.

The sample holds many counts of this clonotype. The chain links TRBV7-2 to TRBJ1-4, with D hard to call. Trimming took 2 bases from V and 6 from J, leaving 4 bases between them. The germline V gene has CDR1 SGHTA and CDR2 FQGNSA. CDR3 length equals 12 residues. The chain's CDR3 is CASSLNYEKLFF. CDR3 nucleotide sequence: TGTGCCAGCAGCTTAAATTATGAAAAACTGTTTTTT.

Worth noting for this clonotype: This CDR3 fails to terminate in the conserved phenylalanine or tryptophan, so it likely reflects a read error. This chain uses TRBV7-8 with TRBJ1-2, with D perhaps TRBD1 (5 bases). CDR1 and CDR2 from the germline V gene are SGHVS and FQNEAQ. The V end lost 5 bases, the J end lost 8 bases, and 15 bases lay between the germline ends. The CDR3 spans 13 residues. CDR3 sequence reads: CASSATGAPGYTL. CDR3 DNA: TGTGCCAGCAGCGCAACAGGTGCACCGGGCTACACCCTC.

The rearrangement joins TRBV11-2 to TRBJ2-5; D not certain. The CDR3 extends over 14 amino acids. Germline V gene lookup returns CDR1 SGHAT and CDR2 FQNNGV. V lost 6 bases and J lost 5, with 16 bases in between. This CDR3 reads CASRPEGSVETQYF. The CDR3 nucleotides read TGTGCCAGCAGGCCCGAAGGGTCGGTGGAGACCCAGTACTTC.

In regard to this clonotype: A junction boundary mismatches the germline segment, possibly from a read error. The rearrangement joins TRBV15 to TRBJ2-7; D possibly uses TRBD1 or TRBD2 (5 bases each). In germline, CDR1 is LNHNV, CDR2 YYDKDF (reference sequence). The CDR3 is made up of 17 amino acids. The CDR3 coding sequence is TGTGCCACCAGCAGAGATCTTACAGGACGGGTCACCGGGGAGCTGTACTTC. Translated, it gives CATSRDLTGRVTGELYF. The full variable domain, in which reference TRBV15 and TRBJ2-7 provide the parts outside the CDR3, is DAMVIQNPRYQVTQFGKPVTLSCSQTLNHNVMYWYQQKSSQAPKLLFHYYDKDFNNEADTPDNFQSRRPNTSFCFLDIRSPGLGDTAMYLCATSRDLTGRVTGELYFGPGTRLTVT.